One and the same sample provided the 31 T cell receptor beta chains below, sequenced in a study of cytomegalovirus exposure and HLA in healthy donors (dated by TCRdb to about 2017). The protocol used for the library was the immunoSEQ multiplex PCR assay. The multiplex PCR relied on a mix of 60 forward primers for TCR Vbeta segments and 13 reverse primers for TCR Jbeta segments. The table was pulled from immuneACCESS by TCRdb, which kept in-frame rearrangements only. Such tables lose some clones; where checked, under half of the loss comes from unresolved V genes, and the rest has no known cause. Counted in this sample were around 180,000 clones; more than 65% of them appeared once. More than 0.95% of the sample goes to the ten largest clones. Material for sequencing was PBMCs. The receptor source for this set is a girl aged 2 to 9 in good health and CMV-seropositive.

The rearrangement joins TRBV15 to TRBJ1-2; TRBD1 agrees at 8 bases. Trimming cost V 3 bases and J 6 bases; bases outside gene matches: 12. Germline values: CDR1 LNHNV, CDR2 YYDKDF (reference sequence). The CDR3 has 16 residues. CDR3 nucleotide sequence: TGTGCCACCAGCAGGGAAGTTACTGGACAGGGCGATGGCTACACCTTC. Amino acid sequence: CATSREVTGQGDGYTF.

J is TRBJ2-7 and V is TRBV6-1; 8 bases agree with TRBD1. Germline values: CDR1 MNHNS, CDR2 SASEGT. CDR3 length: 12 amino acids. This CDR3 is CATGTGHYEQYF. Here the CDR3 DNA reads TGTGCGACCGGGACAGGACACTACGAGCAGTACTTC.

The genes are TRBV30 and TRBJ2-1, with 8 bases matching TRBD2. The CDR3 is 16 residues long. After removal of 3 bases from V and 8 bases from J, the junction contained 15 bases not matched to a gene. Germline lookup yields CDR1 GTSNPN and CDR2 SVGIG (reference sequence). CDR3 coding DNA: TGTGCCTGGAGACCCGCCCCCAGCGGGGGTAGGGATGAGCAGTTCTTC. Translating it yields CAWRPAPSGGRDEQFF. Full variable domain (remainder filled in from reference TRBV30 and TRBJ2-1): SQTIHQWPATLVQPVGSPLSLECTVEGTSNPNLYWYRQAAGRGLQLLFYSVGIGQISSEVPQNLSASRPQDRQFILSSKKLLLSDSGFYLCAWRPAPSGGRDEQFFGPGTRLTVL.

In this sample, this clone turned up many times. Other DNA sequences from this sample encode an identical CDR3 as well. V is TRBV27 and J is TRBJ2-3; D gene unclear. Germline CDR1 reads MNHEY; CDR2 reads SMNVEV (reference sequence). V was clipped by 3 bases and J by 0 bases, with 7 bases between them. The CDR3 has 14 residues. CDR3 protein: CASSLSVSTDTQYF. The CDR3, as DNA: TGTGCCAGCAGTTTGTCGGTTAGCACAGATACGCAGTATTTT.

The gene calls are TRBV7-3 and TRBJ1-2, with D maybe TRBD1 (5 bases). V gave up 5 bases and J gave up 5 bases, with 18 bases separating them. The CDR3 totals 15 residues. The germline V gene encodes CDR1 SGHTA and CDR2 FQGTGA. The CDR3 DNA reads TGTGCCAGCAGCCCCGGGGGACGGCTGTCATATGGCTACACCTTC. Protein: CASSPGGRLSYGYTF.

This clone has just a few counts. The genes are TRBV5-6 and TRBJ1-4; D unclear. CDR1 is SGHDT, CDR2 YYEEEE, per germline. The CDR3 extends over 14 amino acids. V was shortened by 2 bases and J by 4 bases, with 9 bases between the two germline ends. The CDR3 here is CASSLRLFNEKLFF. The CDR3 DNA reads as TGTGCCAGCAGCTTACGACTCTTTAATGAAAAACTGTTTTTT. Together with reference TRBV5-6 and TRBJ1-4, the CDR3 gives the full variable domain: DAGVTQSPTHLIKTRGQQVTLRCSPKSGHDTVSWYQQALGQGPQFIFQYYEEEERQRGNFPDRFSGHQFPNYSSELNVNALLLGDSALYLCASSLRLFNEKLFFGSGTQLSVL.

V gene TRBV7-6 combines with J gene TRBJ2-3; TRBD2 matches at 11 bases. Germline CDR1 is SGHVS and CDR2 is FNYEAQ. This CDR3 comprises 17 residues. V was pared by 3 bases and J by 0 bases, with 5 bases of the junction left unmatched. The DNA for the CDR3 is TGTGCCAGCAGCTTCTCTAGCGGGAGGAGGAGCACAGATACGCAGTATTTT. As protein: CASSFSSGRRSTDTQYF.

The chain has TRBV19 and TRBJ2-1, with 11 positions matching TRBD2. Trimming at V came to 1 base and at J to 6 bases, leaving 5 bases not matched to a gene. The CDR3 has 16 residues. The germline V gene has CDR1 LNHDA and CDR2 SQIVND (reference sequence). The CDR3 nucleotides read TGTGCCAGTAGTATAGTAGGTAGCGGGGGGGCCAATGAGCAGTTCTTC. Amino acid sequence: CASSIVGSGGANEQFF.

V is TRBV19 and J is TRBJ1-1; TRBD1 is a possible D gene (6 bases). This CDR3 is 14 amino acids long. The germline CDR1 and CDR2 sequences are LNHDA and SQIVND (reference sequence). Trimming stripped 5 bases from V and 4 bases from J, with 14 bases between. CDR3 sequence (DNA): TGTGCCAGTAGTCCGGGGACACCTGCCACTGAAGCTTTCTTT. Protein: CASSPGTPATEAFF.

The chain links TRBV10-1 to TRBJ2-5; TRBD1 aligns across 9 bases. V gave up 2 bases and J gave up 11 bases; unmatched junction bases: 9. Germline CDR1 is WNHNN and CDR2 is SYGVQD (reference sequence). CDR3 length equals 14 residues. CDR3 sequence (DNA): TGCGCCAGCAGTGAGGGACAGGGGAAAGGGGAGCAGTACTTC. As protein: CASSEGQGKGEQYF.

This chain connects TRBV27 to TRBJ1-2, with 7 bases lining up with TRBD1. Trimming cost V 6 bases and J 6 bases; bases outside gene matches: 10. Germline CDR1 and CDR2: MNHEY and SMNVEV (reference sequence). This CDR3 contains 14 residues. In nucleotides, the CDR3 is TGTGCCAGCAGCTCGTTAACAGGGGCTGATGGCTACACCTTC. Translated, it gives CASSSLTGADGYTF.

V is TRBV6-5 and J is TRBJ2-3; possible D gene TRBD1, 5 bases. In germline, CDR1 is MNHEY, CDR2 SVGAGI. This CDR3 spans 11 amino acids. Deletions cut 5 bases from V and 6 bases from J, with 6 bases between. In DNA form, the CDR3 reads TGTGCCAGCAGTAACAGGGATACGCAGTATTTT. Residues: CASSNRDTQYF.

The chain uses TRBV7-8 and TRBJ2-6, with a weak D call TRBD2 (6 bases). Trimming stripped 5 bases from V and 0 bases from J, with 17 bases between. CDR1 is SGHVS and CDR2 is FQNEAQ in the germline V gene. This CDR3 spans 18 amino acids. CDR3 DNA sequence: TGTGCCAGCAGCACTGCGGGGACTGCAGGCTCTGGGGCCAACGTCCTGACTTTC. Its translation: CASSTAGTAGSGANVLTF.

This clone has a single count. The V gene is TRBV29-1, the J gene TRBJ1-1; 9 bases are a match to TRBD1. The CDR3 covers 13 residues. Per the germline V gene, CDR1 is SQVTM and CDR2 is ANQGSEA. The J segment lost 3 bases and the V segment lost 6 bases, leaving 5 bases of the junction unmatched. CDR3 amino acids: CSVRRTGDTEAFF. The CDR3 DNA is TGCAGCGTCCGCCGGACAGGGGACACTGAAGCTTTCTTT.

This chain uses TRBV19 with TRBJ1-2; no firm D call. Trimming pared 8 bases from V and 6 bases from J, leaving 13 bases between. CDR1 and CDR2 from the germline V gene are LNHDA and SQIVND (reference sequence). The CDR3 contains 12 residues. CDR3 region: CASPTKHDGYTF. CDR3 nucleotides: TGTGCCAGTCCAACCAAACACGATGGCTACACCTTC. The full variable domain, its missing parts supplied by reference TRBV19 and TRBJ1-2, is DGGITQSPKYLFRKEGQNVTLSCEQNLNHDAMYWYRQDPGQGLRLIYYSQIVNDFQKGDIAEGYSVSREKKESFPLTVTSAQKNPTAFYLCASPTKHDGYTFGSGTRLTVV.

The chain is built from TRBV7-9 and TRBJ2-5; maybe TRBD1 (6 bases). Near its end, the DNA agrees better with TRBJ2-7, so the J call may be wrong. CDR1 is SEHNR, CDR2 FQNEAQ, per germline (reference sequence). The CDR3 covers 14 residues. This CDR3 is CASSSLTGYGEQYF. The CDR3 nucleotides read TGTGCCAGCAGCTCACTTACAGGGTATGGCGAGCAGTACTTC.

Concerning this clone itself: The same CDR3 arises from other DNA sequences in this sample as well. V and J are TRBV27 and TRBJ2-7; D is possibly TRBD1 (5 bases). Trimming shortened V by 0 bases and J by 2 bases, and 8 bases separated the two germline ends. The CDR3 has 14 residues. Germline CDR1 MNHEY, CDR2 SMNVEV (reference sequence). The DNA of the CDR3 is TGTGCCAGCAGTTTATCGAAAGGGGCCTACGAGCAGTACTTC. Its protein product is CASSLSKGAYEQYF.

The V and J genes are TRBV9 and TRBJ1-1, with D possibly matching TRBD1 (5 bases). Trimming removed 5 bases at V and 9 bases at J, with 17 bases between. The CDR3 runs 13 residues. In germline, CDR1 is SGDLS, CDR2 YYNGEE. DNA for the CDR3: TGTGCCAGCAGTTTCTCCGGATCAGGGAAAGCTTTCTTT. It specifies CASSFSGSGKAFF.

The rearrangement uses TRBV6-1 and TRBJ2-7; 9 positions agree with TRBD2. The trim removed 4 bases at V and 4 bases at J, leaving 8 bases unmatched. This CDR3 is built from 15 residues. Per the germline V gene, CDR1 is MNHNS and CDR2 is SASEGT. The CDR3 protein is CASSVRPAGGYEQYF. CDR3 in DNA: TGTGCCAGCAGTGTTCGCCCAGCGGGGGGTTACGAGCAGTACTTC.

The chain links TRBV27 to TRBJ2-3, with TRBD2 matching 10 bases. Germline V gives CDR1 MNHEY, CDR2 SMNVEV (reference sequence). The CDR3 is 16 residues long. V dropped 3 bases and J dropped 5; count of bases not matched to a gene: 8. The CDR3 protein is CASSFEVAGGEDTQYF. Written as DNA, the CDR3 is TGTGCCAGCAGTTTTGAGGTAGCGGGGGGAGAAGATACGCAGTATTTT.

The J gene is TRBJ2-3, the V gene TRBV5-1; 15 positions match TRBD2. Germline V gene lookup returns CDR1 SGHRS and CDR2 YFSETQ. Losses at the gene ends were 4 bases for V and 2 bases for J; bases not matched to a gene: 5. This CDR3 contains 17 residues. The DNA of the CDR3 is TGCGCCAGCAGCCCCGGGACTAGCGGGAGGAACACAGATACGCAGTATTTT. Protein product: CASSPGTSGRNTDTQYF.

The chain employs TRBV27 and TRBJ1-2; TRBD1 agrees at 7 bases. This CDR3 is 16 amino acids long. Looked up from germline, CDR1 is MNHEY and CDR2 is SMNVEV (reference sequence). V was pared by 5 bases and J by 4 bases, with 13 bases of the junction left unmatched. The CDR3 bases are TGTGCCAGCAGTCCAACACAGGGGCCTCACCCCTATGGCTACACCTTC. Protein product: CASSPTQGPHPYGYTF.

On this clone itself: At one of its ends the junction is not consistent with the germline gene, which may arise from a read error. The chain combines TRBV9 with TRBJ1-2; TRBD1 agrees at 8 bases. The CDR3 has 14 residues. Germline-derived CDR1 and CDR2 are SGDLS and YYNGEE. As DNA, the CDR3 is TGTGCCAGCAGCCCCCCCGGACAGGGATATGGCTACGCCTTC. It is translated as CASSPPGQGYGYAF.

This chain connects TRBV2 to TRBJ2-3; D may be TRBD1 (6 bases). The ends were cut back, 3 bases at V and 1 base at J, with 8 bases in the middle. Germline loops: CDR1 SNHLY, CDR2 FYNNEI. The CDR3 totals 14 residues. The CDR3 region is CASSDGGGTDTQYF. The CDR3 coding sequence is TGTGCCAGCAGTGATGGGGGCGGCACAGATACGCAGTATTTT. Complete variable domain (other parts from reference TRBV2 and TRBJ2-3): EPEVTQTPSHQVTQMGQEVILRCVPISNHLYFYWYRQILGQKVEFLVSFYNNEISEKSEIFDDQFSVERPDGSNFTLKIRSTKLEDSAMYFCASSDGGGTDTQYFGPGTRLTVL.

The chain combines TRBV19 with TRBJ2-7, with TRBD2 matching over 8 bases. V trimming: 3 bases; J trimming: 2 bases; junction bases outside the gene matches: 3. Germline CDR1 reads LNHDA; CDR2 reads SQIVND (reference sequence). This CDR3 is built from 14 residues. CDR3 region: CASSIGGGTYEQYF. CDR3 nucleotides: TGTGCCAGTAGTATCGGCGGGGGGACCTACGAGCAGTACTTC.

The gene calls are TRBV5-4 and TRBJ2-1, with 8 bases matching TRBD2. The CDR3 is 17 residues long. Germline lookup yields CDR1 SGHNT and CDR2 YYREEE (reference sequence). The V gene end was trimmed by 2 bases and the J gene end by 2 bases; junction bases not matched to a gene: 9. The CDR3 spells CASSFPPGGGTYNEQFF. Here the CDR3 DNA reads TGTGCCAGCAGCTTCCCCCCTGGCGGGGGGACCTACAATGAGCAGTTCTTC.

In DNA, the CDR3 is TGTGCCAGTAGTATAGATACCGCGGGAGGGTATGGCAATGAGCAGTTCTTC. It codes for CASSIDTAGGYGNEQFF. The chain combines TRBV19 with TRBJ2-1; 9 nucleotides line up with TRBD2. The CDR3 runs to 17 residues. The junction had 9 bases not matched to a gene; V was cut back by 0 bases and J by 6 bases. Per the germline V gene, CDR1 is LNHDA and CDR2 is SQIVND (reference sequence).

The chain employs TRBV27 and TRBJ1-6; tentatively, D is TRBD1 (5 bases). This CDR3 region has 16 residues. Germline CDR1 reads MNHEY; CDR2 reads SMNVEV (reference sequence). V lost 2 bases and J lost 7, with 15 bases in between. The CDR3 DNA follows: TGTGCCAGCAGTTTAGTTGGGGACTTCAGAAATTCACCCCTCCACTTT. It codes for CASSLVGDFRNSPLHF.

This clone turned up a few times. The rearrangement uses TRBV5-1 and TRBJ1-2; 10 nucleotides agree with TRBD1. This CDR3 comprises 14 residues. The ends lost 2 bases at V and 6 bases at J; junction bases unmatched: 4. From germline, CDR1 is SGHRS and CDR2 YFSETQ. Here the CDR3 reads CASSLPGQGNGYTF. CDR3 nucleotides: TGCGCCAGCAGCTTACCGGGACAGGGGAATGGCTACACCTTC.

The chain employs TRBV6-1 and TRBJ1-2, with D possibly matching TRBD1 (6 bases). Germline CDR1 reads MNHNS; CDR2 reads SASEGT. This CDR3 comprises 14 residues. Trimming cost V 2 bases and J 6 bases, with 13 bases left between them. CDR3 nucleotides: TGTGCCAGCAGTGAACAGCGGGGACAAGATGGCTACACCTTC. It translates to CASSEQRGQDGYTF.

This clone was detected a few times. V and J are TRBV27 and TRBJ1-6; 8 nucleotides line up with TRBD1. Germline assignment: CDR1 MNHEY and CDR2 SMNVEV (reference sequence). The ends lost 6 bases at V and 1 base at J; junction bases unmatched: 5. The length of the CDR3 is 16 residues. The CDR3 nucleotides read TGTGCCAGCAGAAGGACAGGGTCATCCTATAATTCACCCCTCCACTTT. This encodes CASRRTGSSYNSPLHF.